This T cell receptor (beta chain) was captured by sequencing in a study of shared clonotypes between healthy human individuals. The study's findings and limits: Generation probabilities of non-shared clonotypes were lower (relative to those shared by all four donors).

To note about this clone: Antigen: not known.

The table came from immunoSEQ multiplex PCR; TCRdb's copy has only in-frame clones and leaves some out. The sample records some 2 million clones, 85% to 95% being singletons. It was CD45RO-negative cells, positively selected for CCR7, that made up naive CD8 cells, with terminally differentiated effector memory CD45RA+ cells excluded. Looked up from germline, CDR1 is GTSNPN and CDR2 is SVGIG (reference sequence). V gave up 4 bases and J gave up 5 bases; unmatched junction bases: 6. The CDR3 extends over 13 amino acids. The receptor comes from a man aged 18 to 35 in good health. The material sequenced was naive CD8+ T cells sorted from blood. The rearrangement joins TRBV30 to TRBJ2-5, with 8 bases matching TRBD1. The CDR3 DNA reads as TGTGCCTGGACCACAGGGGGTTCGGAGACCCAGTACTTC. Encoded protein: CAWTTGGSETQYF.